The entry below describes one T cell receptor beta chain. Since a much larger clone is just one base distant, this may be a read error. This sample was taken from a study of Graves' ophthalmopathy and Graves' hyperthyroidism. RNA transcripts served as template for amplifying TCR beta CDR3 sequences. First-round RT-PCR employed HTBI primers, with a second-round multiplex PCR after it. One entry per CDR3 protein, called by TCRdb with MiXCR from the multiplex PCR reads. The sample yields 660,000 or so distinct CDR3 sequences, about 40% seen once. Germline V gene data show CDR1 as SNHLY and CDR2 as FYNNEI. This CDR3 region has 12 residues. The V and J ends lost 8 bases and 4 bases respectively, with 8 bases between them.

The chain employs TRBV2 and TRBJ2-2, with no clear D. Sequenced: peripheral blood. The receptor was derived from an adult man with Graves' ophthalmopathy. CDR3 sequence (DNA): TGTGCCAGCTTCTCGGCCACCGGGGAGCTGTTTTTT. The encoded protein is CASFSATGELFF.